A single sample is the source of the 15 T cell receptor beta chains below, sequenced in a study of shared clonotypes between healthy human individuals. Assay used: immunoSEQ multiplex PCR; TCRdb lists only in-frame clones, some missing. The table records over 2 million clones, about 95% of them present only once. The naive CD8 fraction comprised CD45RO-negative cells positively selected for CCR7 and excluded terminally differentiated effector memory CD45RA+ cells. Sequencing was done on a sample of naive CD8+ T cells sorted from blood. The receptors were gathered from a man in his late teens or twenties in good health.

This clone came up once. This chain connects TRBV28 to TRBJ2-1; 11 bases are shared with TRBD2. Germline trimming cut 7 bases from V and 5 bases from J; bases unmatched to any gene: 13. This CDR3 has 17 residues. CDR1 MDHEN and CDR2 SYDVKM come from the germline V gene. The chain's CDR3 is CASNTLAGGPPDNEQFF. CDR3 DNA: TGTGCCAGCAATACCCTAGCGGGGGGCCCCCCAGACAATGAGCAGTTCTTC. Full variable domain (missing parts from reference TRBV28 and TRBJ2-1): DVKVTQSSRYLVKRTGEKVFLECVQDMDHENMFWYRQDPGLGLRLIYFSYDVKMKEKGDIPEGYSVSREKKERFSLILESASTNQTSMYLCASNTLAGGPPDNEQFFGPGTRLTVL.

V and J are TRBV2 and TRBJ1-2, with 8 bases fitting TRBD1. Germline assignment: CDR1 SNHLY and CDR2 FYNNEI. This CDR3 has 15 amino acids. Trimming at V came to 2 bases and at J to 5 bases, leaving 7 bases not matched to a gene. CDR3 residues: CASSEPQGAYYGYTF. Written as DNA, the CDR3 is TGTGCCAGCAGTGAACCCCAGGGGGCTTATTATGGCTACACCTTC.

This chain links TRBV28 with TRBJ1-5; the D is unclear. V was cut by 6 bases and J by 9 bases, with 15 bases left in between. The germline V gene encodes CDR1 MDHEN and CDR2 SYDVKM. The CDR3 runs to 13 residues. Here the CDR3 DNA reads TGTGCCAGCAGCTCGGACGGAGCGGGGCCCCAGCATTTT. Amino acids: CASSSDGAGPQHF.

CDR3 sequence reads: CASSEHIVGRAGGALVDGNQPQHF. The DNA for the CDR3 is TGCGCCAGCAGTGAACACATAGTTGGCAGGGCTGGGGGGGCCCTGGTCGATGGCAATCAGCCCCAGCATTTT. V is TRBV10-1 and J is TRBJ1-5, with D perhaps matching TRBD1 (6 bases). Germline V lookup: CDR1 WNHNN, CDR2 SYGVQD (reference sequence). CDR3 length equals 24 residues. The ends were cut back, 3 bases at V and 2 bases at J, with 38 bases in the middle.

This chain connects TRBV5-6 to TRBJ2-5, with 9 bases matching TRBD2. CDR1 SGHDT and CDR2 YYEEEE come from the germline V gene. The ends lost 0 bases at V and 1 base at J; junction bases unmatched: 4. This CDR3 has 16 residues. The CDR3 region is CASSLALAGPQETQYF. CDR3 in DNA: TGTGCCAGCAGCTTGGCACTAGCGGGCCCCCAAGAGACCCAGTACTTC. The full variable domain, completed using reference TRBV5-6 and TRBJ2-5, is DAGVTQSPTHLIKTRGQQVTLRCSPKSGHDTVSWYQQALGQGPQFIFQYYEEEERQRGNFPDRFSGHQFPNYSSELNVNALLLGDSALYLCASSLALAGPQETQYFGPGTRLLVL.

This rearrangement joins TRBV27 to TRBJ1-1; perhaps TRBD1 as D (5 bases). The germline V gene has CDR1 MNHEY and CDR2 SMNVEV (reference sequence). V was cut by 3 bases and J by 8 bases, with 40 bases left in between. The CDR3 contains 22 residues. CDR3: CASSFGPPTSTGTQHSLPEAFF. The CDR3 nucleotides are TGTGCCAGCAGTTTTGGCCCGCCTACTTCAACAGGAACTCAGCACTCTCTCCCCGAAGCTTTCTTT.

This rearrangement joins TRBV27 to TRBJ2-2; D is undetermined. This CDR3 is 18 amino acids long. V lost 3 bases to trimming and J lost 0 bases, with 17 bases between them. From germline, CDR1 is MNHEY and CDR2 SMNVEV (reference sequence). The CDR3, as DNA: TGTGCCAGCAGTTTGTCTACCCTCATGTATTCGAACACCGGGGAGCTGTTTTTT. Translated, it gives CASSLSTLMYSNTGELFF.

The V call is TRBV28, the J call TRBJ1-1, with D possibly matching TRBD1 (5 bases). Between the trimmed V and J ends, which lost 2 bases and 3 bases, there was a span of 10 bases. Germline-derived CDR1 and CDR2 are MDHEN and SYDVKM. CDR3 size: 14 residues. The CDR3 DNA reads TGTGCCAGCAGTTTAGCCCAAGGGGACACTGAAGCTTTCTTT. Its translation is CASSLAQGDTEAFF.

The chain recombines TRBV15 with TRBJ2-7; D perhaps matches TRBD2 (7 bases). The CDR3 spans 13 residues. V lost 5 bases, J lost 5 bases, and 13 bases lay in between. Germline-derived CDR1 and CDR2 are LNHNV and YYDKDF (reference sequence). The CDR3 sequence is CATSLGGGDEQYF. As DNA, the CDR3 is TGTGCCACCAGCCTTGGGGGGGGCGACGAGCAGTACTTC.

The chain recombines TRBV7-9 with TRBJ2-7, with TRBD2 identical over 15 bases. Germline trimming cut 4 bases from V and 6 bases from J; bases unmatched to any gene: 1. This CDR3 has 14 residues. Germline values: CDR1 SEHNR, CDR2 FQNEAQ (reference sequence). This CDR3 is CASSSGLAGGEQYF. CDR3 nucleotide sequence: TGTGCCAGCAGCTCGGGACTAGCGGGAGGCGAGCAGTACTTC.

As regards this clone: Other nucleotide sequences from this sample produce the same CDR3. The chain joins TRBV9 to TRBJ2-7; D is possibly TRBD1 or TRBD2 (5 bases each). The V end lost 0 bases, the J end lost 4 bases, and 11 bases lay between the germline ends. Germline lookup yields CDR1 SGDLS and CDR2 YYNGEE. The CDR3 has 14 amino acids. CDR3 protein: CASSVDGGSYEQYF. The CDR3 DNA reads TGTGCCAGCAGCGTAGATGGGGGATCTTACGAGCAGTACTTC.

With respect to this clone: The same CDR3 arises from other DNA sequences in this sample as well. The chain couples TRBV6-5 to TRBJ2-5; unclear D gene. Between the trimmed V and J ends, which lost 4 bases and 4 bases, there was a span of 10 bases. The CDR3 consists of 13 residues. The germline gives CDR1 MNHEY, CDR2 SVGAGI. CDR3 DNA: TGTGCCAGCAGTTCTTCAGGCGGAGAGACCCAGTACTTC. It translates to CASSSSGGETQYF.

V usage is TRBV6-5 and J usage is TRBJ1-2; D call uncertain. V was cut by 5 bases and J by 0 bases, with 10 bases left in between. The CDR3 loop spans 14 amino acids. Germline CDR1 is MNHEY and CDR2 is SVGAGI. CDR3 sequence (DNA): TGTGCCAGCAGTCCCTACCCAGCTAACTATGGCTACACCTTC. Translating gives CASSPYPANYGYTF.

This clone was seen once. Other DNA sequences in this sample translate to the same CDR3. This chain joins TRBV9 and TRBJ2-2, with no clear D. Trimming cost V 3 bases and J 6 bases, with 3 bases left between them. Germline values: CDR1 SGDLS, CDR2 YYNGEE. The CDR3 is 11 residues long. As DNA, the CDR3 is TGTGCCAGCAGCGCCTCCGGGGAGCTGTTTTTT. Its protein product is CASSASGELFF. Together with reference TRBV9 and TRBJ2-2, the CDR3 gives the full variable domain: DSGVTQTPKHLITATGQRVTLRCSPRSGDLSVYWYQQSLDQGLQFLIQYYNGEERAKGNILERFSAQQFPDLHSELNLSSLELGDSALYFCASSASGELFFGEGSRLTVL.

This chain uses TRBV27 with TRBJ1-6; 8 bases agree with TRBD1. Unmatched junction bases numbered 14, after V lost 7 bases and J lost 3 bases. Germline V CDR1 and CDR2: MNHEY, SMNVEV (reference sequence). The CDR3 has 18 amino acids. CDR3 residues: CASIDRTGLFYYNSPLHF. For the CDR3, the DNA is TGTGCCAGCATCGATCGGACAGGGCTGTTCTACTATAATTCACCCCTCCACTTT.